Detailed here is one T cell receptor (beta chain). Under the authors' procedure: Cell counts per sample came from amplifying reference gene primers. Data came from immunoSEQ multiplex PCR; TCRdb stores just in-frame clones and leaves some out. For V, J and clone size, that table is used; D and trimming come from the DNA. The profile shows about 250,000 clones, about 85% of them singletons. This specimen belongs to a study of blood T cell repertoires in COVID-19. Turning to the study itself: Acute and convalescent COVID-19 specimens originated in the United States, Italy and Spain. From T cells, B-cell-depleted T cells, or PBMCs came the material, which was cDNA or gDNA.

CDR3 length: 11 amino acids. Germline V lookup: CDR1 MNHEY, CDR2 SVGEGT. With 2 bases removed from V and 9 bases from J, the gap between germline ends came to 5 bases. The sequenced sample was peripheral blood. This receptor was identified in a young man with active or convalescent COVID-19. This rearrangement joins TRBV6-2 or TRBV6-3 to TRBJ2-1; D gene unclear. This CDR3 reads CASSYVGEQFF. In DNA form, the CDR3 reads TGTGCCAGCAGTTACGTCGGTGAGCAGTTCTTC.